These 18 T cell receptor beta chains came from one sample sequenced in a study of T cell changes during pregnancy in multiple sclerosis. Clones were sequenced by immunoSEQ multiplex PCR, and TCRdb holds only the in-frame ones, with some missing. Here the sample spans almost 20,000 clones, 88% being singletons. The source was CD8+ T cells from peripheral blood mononuclear cells, collected in the third trimester of pregnancy. These TCRs come from a female donor in good health, enrolled as a control in a pregnancy study.

The chain links TRBV7-9 to TRBJ2-5, with D possibly matching TRBD2 (6 bases). Germline V gene sequence: CDR1 SEHNR, CDR2 FQNEAQ (reference sequence). The CDR3 totals 18 residues. Trimming removed 2 bases at V and 1 base at J, with 20 bases between. The CDR3 sequence: CASSLRPGTGVGQETQYF. The CDR3 DNA sequence: TGTGCCAGCAGCTTACGTCCAGGGACGGGAGTGGGCCAAGAGACCCAGTACTTC.

The V call is TRBV2, the J call TRBJ1-3; D ambiguous. Germline CDR1 SNHLY, CDR2 FYNNEI. V shed 3 bases and J shed 2 bases, with 11 bases lying between them. The CDR3 length is 15 residues. This CDR3 is CASSEWASAGNTIYF. The CDR3 nucleotides read TGTGCCAGCAGTGAGTGGGCGTCCGCTGGAAACACCATATATTTT.

V and J are TRBV29-1 and TRBJ1-5, with 8 bases that match TRBD1. Germline CDR1 is SQVTM and CDR2 is ANQGSEA. The CDR3 totals 16 residues. The V and J ends lost 7 bases and 1 base, in that order; junction bases with no gene match: 12. CDR3 DNA: TGCAGCGCCCTTTTAGGGACAGGAGGAAGCAATCAGCCCCAGCATTTT. Translation gives CSALLGTGGSNQPQHF.

The J gene is TRBJ2-6, the V gene TRBV11-3, with a weak D call TRBD2 (6 bases). V lost 8 bases to trimming and J lost 0 bases, with 17 bases between them. This CDR3 region has 17 residues. From germline, CDR1 is SGHNT and CDR2 YENEEA. The CDR3 sequence is CASSGDFGGSGANVLTF. Here the CDR3 DNA reads TGTGCCAGCTCAGGAGATTTCGGGGGCTCTGGGGCCAACGTCCTGACTTTC. Complete variable domain (other parts from reference TRBV11-3 and TRBJ2-6): EAGVVQSPRYKIIEKKQPVAFWCNPISGHNTLYWYLQNLGQGPELLIRYENEEAVDDSQLPKDRFSAERLKGVDSTLKIQPAELGDSAVYLCASSGDFGGSGANVLTFGAGSRLTVL.

The genes are TRBV30 and TRBJ1-1, with 7 nucleotides matching TRBD1. V was clipped by 6 bases and J by 2 bases; unmatched bases: 15. The CDR3 runs 16 residues. CDR1 and CDR2 from the germline V gene are GTSNPN and SVGIG (reference sequence). CDR3 residues: CACYPGGDRLNTEAFF. In nucleotides, the CDR3 is TGTGCCTGTTACCCCGGCGGGGACAGACTTAACACTGAAGCTTTCTTT.

This clone has more than one count but fewer than ten. Other DNA sequences within the sample encode an identical CDR3. The chain combines TRBV6-5 with TRBJ2-7, with TRBD1 matching 8 bases. The CDR3 length is 14 residues. The ends lost 5 bases at V and 3 bases at J; junction bases unmatched: 6. Germline V CDR1 and CDR2: MNHEY, SVGAGI. CDR3 nucleotide sequence: TGTGCCAGCAGTCCCGGGACAGGTAACTACGAGCAGTACTTC. It specifies CASSPGTGNYEQYF.

V usage is TRBV6-5 and J usage is TRBJ1-2; D is possibly TRBD1 (5 bases). Trimming pared 5 bases from V and 7 bases from J, leaving 14 bases between. The CDR3 loop spans 13 amino acids. Germline V gives CDR1 MNHEY, CDR2 SVGAGI. The CDR3 spells CASSHIGGVGYTF. The CDR3 region has the DNA TGTGCCAGCAGTCACATTGGGGGGGTTGGCTACACCTTC.

By share, this clone ranks as medium-sized (0.01 to 0.1%). The rearrangement links TRBV6-4 to TRBJ2-3; 7 bases align to TRBD2. The germline V gene encodes CDR1 MRHNA and CDR2 SNTAGT. V shed 3 bases, J shed 0 bases, and the junction held 3 bases outside the gene matches. The CDR3 length is 15 residues. The CDR3 DNA is TGTGCCAGCAGTGAAAATAGCGGGAGCACAGATACGCAGTATTTT. Amino acids: CASSENSGSTDTQYF.

The chain recombines TRBV5-1 with TRBJ2-3, with TRBD2 matching 7 bases. Losses at the gene ends were 0 bases for V and 4 bases for J; bases not matched to a gene: 11. Looked up from germline, CDR1 is SGHRS and CDR2 is YFSETQ. CDR3 length: 17 amino acids. The CDR3: CASSLAFMEGRADTQYF. In DNA form, the CDR3 reads TGCGCCAGCAGCTTGGCCTTTATGGAGGGGAGGGCAGATACGCAGTATTTT.

In nucleotides, the CDR3 is TGTGCCAGCCGTGGGGGAGGCCTACTAGATACGCAGTATTTT. Protein product: CASRGGGLLDTQYF. This rearrangement joins TRBV7-2 to TRBJ2-3; a possible D gene is TRBD2 (6 bases). The germline V gene has CDR1 SGHTA and CDR2 FQGNSA. The length of the CDR3 is 14 residues. Trimming took off 8 bases at V and 5 bases at J, with 17 bases between the two ends.

This rearrangement joins TRBV5-4 to TRBJ2-7, with TRBD1 matching over 8 bases. V was pared by 2 bases and J by 2 bases, with 6 bases of the junction left unmatched. The CDR3 sequence is 15 residues long. Germline assignment: CDR1 SGHNT and CDR2 YYREEE (reference sequence). CDR3 region: CASSFLGQATYEQYF. The DNA of the CDR3 is TGTGCCAGCAGCTTCTTGGGACAGGCGACCTACGAGCAGTACTTC.

V is TRBV27 and J is TRBJ2-5; 8 bases fit TRBD1. The V and J ends lost 5 bases and 2 bases, in that order; junction bases with no gene match: 4. The V gene's germline CDR1 is MNHEY and CDR2 SMNVEV (reference sequence). The CDR3 consists of 14 residues. This chain's CDR3 is CASSVRGRQETQYF. DNA of the CDR3: TGTGCCAGCAGTGTCAGGGGGCGGCAAGAGACCCAGTACTTC.

This rearrangement joins TRBV7-3 to TRBJ2-7; possibly TRBD2 for D (5 bases). The CDR3 has 17 amino acids. Trimming stripped 2 bases from V and 0 bases from J, with 17 bases between. Per germline, CDR1 SGHTA and CDR2 FQGTGA. CDR3 loop: CASSLGSGGLSSYEQYF. The CDR3 DNA reads as TGTGCCAGCAGCTTAGGGTCAGGCGGGCTCAGCTCCTACGAGCAGTACTTC.

This chain joins TRBV6-1 and TRBJ2-1; 7 positions agree with TRBD1. Germline V gene sequence: CDR1 MNHNS, CDR2 SASEGT. Trimming at V came to 4 bases and at J to 9 bases, leaving 9 bases not matched to a gene. The CDR3 is 14 residues long. CDR3 bases: TGTGCCAGCAGTGGAGGGACAGCGCATGGTGAGCAGTTCTTC. Residues: CASSGGTAHGEQFF.

The chain combines TRBV2 with TRBJ2-3; 10 bases are shared with TRBD1. The ends lost 5 bases at V and 2 bases at J; junction bases unmatched: 4. The length of the CDR3 is 15 residues. Germline CDR1 reads SNHLY; CDR2 reads FYNNEI. The CDR3: CASSPRQGATDTQYF. CDR3 DNA: TGTGCCAGCAGTCCCCGACAGGGGGCCACAGATACGCAGTATTTT.

The chain recombines TRBV6-5 with TRBJ1-1, with 8 bases that match TRBD1. The germline gives CDR1 MNHEY, CDR2 SVGAGI. V lost 4 bases to trimming and J lost 2 bases; unmatched junction nucleotides: 6. The CDR3 sequence is 15 residues long. The CDR3: CASSSPDRVNTEAFF. The DNA for the CDR3 is TGTGCCAGCAGTTCCCCGGACAGGGTTAACACTGAAGCTTTCTTT.

This rearrangement joins TRBV30 to TRBJ2-7; 8 nucleotides align to TRBD1. Looked up from germline, CDR1 is GTSNPN and CDR2 is SVGIG (reference sequence). This CDR3 is 13 amino acids long. Trimming cost V 0 bases and J 3 bases; bases outside gene matches: 1. CDR3 DNA sequence: TGTGCCTGGAGTGTGGACAGGGACTACGAGCAGTACTTC. Translated, it gives CAWSVDRDYEQYF.

This clone occurred a few times. This chain connects TRBV4-3 to TRBJ2-1; 9 bases align to TRBD2. Germline values: CDR1 LGHNA, CDR2 YSLEER. J lost 5 bases, V lost 0 bases, and 11 bases had no gene match. The CDR3 length is 18 residues. The CDR3 nucleotides are TGCGCCAGCAGCCAAGATGGGGCGGGGGGGCGGGAGCACAATGAGCAGTTCTTC. Its protein product is CASSQDGAGGREHNEQFF.